The 12 T cell receptor beta chains in this list originate from one sample, sequenced in a study of beta chain features in type 1 diabetes. The study's findings and limits: People with Type 1 diabetes carried modestly yet significantly shorter TCRB CDR3s in all four CD4+ subsets.

The antigens of these receptors remain unknown. Sequenced material consisted of expressed TCRB transcripts (all of the isolated RNA was reverse transcribed). Data came from immunoSEQ multiplex PCR; TCRdb stores just in-frame clones and leaves some out. The table lists 600,000 to 700,000 clones, around 15% of them singletons. Material for sequencing was naive CD4+ T cells from blood. Receptor source: a man between 18 and 35 years old with type 1 diabetes.

The V and J genes are TRBV5-6 and TRBJ1-4; 8 nucleotides align to TRBD1. V gave up 4 bases and J gave up 7 bases; unmatched junction bases: 6. This CDR3 spans 14 amino acids. CDR1 is SGHDT, CDR2 YYEEEE, per germline. The CDR3 DNA follows: TGTGCCAGCAGCACCCCGGACAGGGTTGAAAAACTGTTTTTT. This encodes CASSTPDRVEKLFF.

The chain has TRBV5-1 and TRBJ2-1; perhaps TRBD1 as D (5 bases). In germline, CDR1 is SGHRS, CDR2 YFSETQ. CDR3 size: 12 residues. Trimming removed 2 bases at V and 10 bases at J, with 10 bases between. CDR3 in amino acids: CASSLGRTEQFF. CDR3 in DNA: TGCGCCAGCAGCTTAGGAAGGACAGAGCAGTTCTTC.

In this sample, this clone turned up a few times. The same CDR3 can be traced to other DNA sequences in this sample. The V and J genes are TRBV6-5 and TRBJ1-1; weak D call: TRBD1 (5 bases). This CDR3 is 15 amino acids long. Per the germline V gene, CDR1 is MNHEY and CDR2 is SVGAGI. The V and J ends lost 0 bases and 0 bases respectively, with 8 bases between them. For the CDR3, the DNA is TGTGCCAGCAGTTACTCGACAGACCTGAACACTGAAGCTTTCTTT. Translating gives CASSYSTDLNTEAFF.

The J gene is TRBJ2-1, the V gene TRBV30, with 9 bases identical to TRBD1. Germline CDR1 and CDR2: GTSNPN and SVGIG (reference sequence). Trimming removed 0 bases from V and 0 bases from J; junction bases left unmatched: 21. The CDR3 contains 22 residues. DNA for the CDR3: TGTGCCTGGAGTGTACGGGAAGGGTTTGTGGGGACAGGGCATAGCTCCTACAATGAGCAGTTCTTC. Its protein product is CAWSVREGFVGTGHSSYNEQFF.

In this sample, this clone turned up a few times. The chain recombines TRBV7-3 with TRBJ1-6; no definite D call. The V end was cut by 3 bases, the J end by 5 bases, with 11 bases between. This CDR3 comprises 15 residues. Germline CDR1 is SGHTA and CDR2 is FQGTGA. The DNA for the CDR3 is TGTGCCAGCAGCTTTGGCCGGCCCGATAATTCACCCCTCCACTTT. This translates into CASSFGRPDNSPLHF.

This clone occurred a few times. The V and J genes are TRBV10-3 and TRBJ2-3; TRBD1 or TRBD2 may be the D gene (6 bases each). Germline V CDR1 and CDR2: ENHRY, SYGVKD. V was pared by 2 bases and J by 8 bases, with 11 bases between. The CDR3 runs to 13 residues. In nucleotides, the CDR3 is TGTGCCATCAGTGAGGAGGGGGGTGGTACGCAGTATTTT. As protein: CAISEEGGGTQYF.

V is TRBV18 and J is TRBJ2-5; 7 bases agree with TRBD2. The CDR3 runs to 15 residues. Trimming at V came to 1 base and at J to 2 bases, leaving 4 bases not matched to a gene. Germline V gives CDR1 KGHSH, CDR2 LQKENI. CDR3 nucleotides: TGTGCCAGCTCACCACAGCGGGGCTCTCAAGAGACCCAGTACTTC. Translated, it gives CASSPQRGSQETQYF.

This clone has just a few counts. V usage is TRBV29-1 and J usage is TRBJ2-5; D may be TRBD1 (5 bases). Trimming took off 4 bases at V and 1 base at J, with 7 bases between the two ends. The CDR3 consists of 12 residues. Germline loops: CDR1 SQVTM, CDR2 ANQGSEA. As DNA, the CDR3 is TGCAGCGTTGTGGGGCCCCAAGAGACCCAGTACTTC. It specifies CSVVGPQETQYF.

The J gene is TRBJ1-5, the V gene TRBV30; TRBD1 might be the D (6 bases). The V end lost 1 base, the J end lost 7 bases, and 14 bases lay between the germline ends. CDR3 size: 14 residues. CDR1 GTSNPN and CDR2 SVGIG come from the germline V gene (reference sequence). Here the CDR3 DNA reads TGTGCCTGGAGTGGACCAGCAGGGGAACAGCCCCAGCATTTT. Translation gives CAWSGPAGEQPQHF.

This chain links TRBV25-1 with TRBJ1-2; tentatively, D is TRBD1 (5 bases). CDR3 length: 14 amino acids. V was pared by 3 bases and J by 2 bases, with 10 bases between. The germline CDR1 and CDR2 sequences are MGHDK and SYGVNS. CDR3 sequence: CASSDSDRNYGYTF. The CDR3 region has the DNA TGTGCCAGCAGTGATTCCGACAGAAACTATGGCTACACCTTC.

The J gene is TRBJ2-5, the V gene TRBV28, with 7 nucleotides matching TRBD1. V shed 3 bases and J 1 base; nucleotides not matched to a gene: 5. The CDR3 totals 15 residues. The germline V gene encodes CDR1 MDHEN and CDR2 SYDVKM. The CDR3 DNA reads as TGTGCCAGCAGTTTGCCGGGGACAGCCCAAGAGACCCAGTACTTC. It translates to CASSLPGTAQETQYF.

This chain links TRBV5-1 with TRBJ1-6, with 10 positions matching TRBD1. With 4 bases clipped from V and 9 bases from J, the junction kept 10 bases outside the gene matches. There are 16 residues in the CDR3. Germline-derived CDR1 and CDR2 are SGHRS and YFSETQ. The CDR3 is CASSPGTGVSISPLHF. The DNA of the CDR3 is TGCGCCAGCAGCCCCGGGACAGGGGTTTCAATTTCACCCCTCCACTTT.